Included here is one T cell receptor beta chain sequence, with context. Its antigen has not been determined. No per-base quality is available; no much larger clone lies one base away. This specimen comes from a study of tumor-infiltrating lymphocytes in primary liver carcinoma (dated by TCRdb to the late 2010s). Background on the whole study: Of the five patients, three men and two women aged 30 to 69 years, four had hepatocellular carcinoma and one had combined HCC and intrahepatic cholangiocarcinoma. Tumors of the five patients were stage T1-T3 N0M0 with maximum diameters of about 4.2 to 10 cm. Samples yielded roughly 3.65 to 7.13 million productive TCRbeta reads; read depth did not differ significantly between tissue types. Across five regions of each liver tumor, along with adjacent normal tissue and blood, the study brought together TCRbeta repertoire sequencing, expression microarrays and whole-exome sequencing. A total of approximately 35 specimens from 5 patients underwent TCRbeta repertoire sequencing, comprising approximately 25 tumor regions, 5 adjacent noncancerous liver tissues and 5 peripheral blood samples. High reproducibility was observed for the technical replicate repertoires, with mean shared-clone rates around 0.9 and correlation coefficients above 0.98.

Total RNA and DNA were co-extracted without cell sorting from about 19-30 mg of bulk tissue using the AllPrep DNA/RNA mini kit. Between November 2015 and early 2016, about 5 patients in China with histopathologically diagnosed primary liver carcinoma had their tumors surgically resected. At the time of sampling, the patients were treatment-naive and had chronic HBV infection. Each fresh piece of tumor and adjacent tissue was cut in two, with one half stored in RNAlater at -80 degrees C and the other half sent for histology. Results and caveats for the whole study, not just this receptor: Because only the TCR beta chain was sequenced and unpaired alpha chains were not captured, true repertoire diversity is likely underestimated. The top 250 clones accounted for a significantly greater share of the repertoire in tumors than in blood (p = 0.039). Since the samples were bulk and unsorted, there was no way to compare CD4+ and CD8+ T cell repertoires. Pairs of tumor regions showed greater repertoire overlap (mean roughly 35%) than tumor-adjacent pairs (about 17%) or tumor-blood pairs (approximately 15%), which is consistent with antigen-driven expansion. Only a few patients were included in the study, and the authors note that the findings should be validated in a larger study.

TCRbeta-specific cDNA was reverse-transcribed from 500 ng total RNA using a constant-region primer and ProtoScript II reverse transcriptase. TCRbeta libraries were built with three nested multiplex PCR rounds, a slightly modified ARM-PCR procedure. The first two PCR rounds used multiplex TRBV1-TRBV30 forward primers with a Cbeta reverse primer, each for 10 cycles. Sample barcodes and Illumina adapters were added in a final 25-cycle PCR with Deep VentR polymerase. Before sequencing, amplicons of 200-500 bp were gel-purified using a QIAquick gel extraction kit. An Illumina HiSeq 2500 was used to sequence the TCRbeta amplicons, generating 250-bp paired-end reads. The authors' analysis ran thus. Trimmomatic v0.33 was used to quality-trim the reads, and FLASH v1.2.11 was used to merge paired reads so that full CDR3 sequences could be recovered. V, D and J germline segments were assigned to the rearranged TCRbeta sequences using MiGEC v1.2.1b. Clonotype statistics and Shannon-Wiener diversity indices were computed with VDJtools v1.0.0. To cut down on sampling bias, every analysis after diversity analysis relied on just the 250 most abundant clonotypes from each sample. TCRdb reprocessing: public reads trimmed at Q25 with fastp, clones called with MiXCR, in-frame beta chains kept. Each CDR3 protein appears once, grouped with its most common genes and DNA. The V and J calls, along with clone size, are taken from TCRdb and not from the paper's own processing. The sample profile shows approximately 46,000 distinct CDR3 sequences; around 75% of them were found once. The top ten hold over 30% of the sample.

The CDR3 sequence holds 16 residues, the cysteine and phenylalanine included. Only the CDR3 part of the read is kept: 48 bases, read in frame from the first base. For this chain, trimming is 4 bases at the V end and 7 bases at the J end, and the number of junction bases without a gene match is 14. According to the germline V gene, CDR1 reads MGHRA and CDR2 reads YSYEKL. The clonotype originates from a woman aged 30 to 39 with primary liver carcinoma and hepatitis B virus infection. Sequencing was performed on tumor-adjacent normal liver tissue. The V gene is TRBV4-1 and the J gene is TRBJ1-2, and 8 junctional nucleotides match TRBD1. The CDR3 protein is CASSRDRQGAGCGYTF. The sequence in DNA is TGCGCCAGCAGCCGAGACCGGCAGGGGGCCGGCTGTGGCTACACCTTC.